These 26 T cell receptor beta chains came from one sample sequenced in a study of T cells in Graves' hyperthyroidism and ophthalmopathy. Researchers took RNA transcripts and amplified the TCR beta CDR3 regions from them. TCR CDR3 underwent first-round RT-PCR with the HTBI primer set. Using its own MiXCR run on the multiplex PCR reads, TCRdb lists one record per CDR3 protein. Of 250,000 to 300,000 distinct CDR3 sequences listed, roughly 13% were seen once; the top ten hold roughly 7.9%. The sample was blood. All receptors derive from a woman aged 35 to 49 with Graves' hyperthyroidism.

This clonotype was observed many times. V usage is TRBV10-3 and J usage is TRBJ2-1; no definite D call. The CDR3 has 13 amino acids. Trimming took off 0 bases at V and 7 bases at J, with 7 bases between the two ends. Looked up from germline, CDR1 is ENHRY and CDR2 is SYGVKD. The DNA for the CDR3 is TGTGCCATCAGTGAGTCAGGACCGAATGAGCAGTTCTTC. Protein product: CAISESGPNEQFF.

This clonotype was seen at least ten times. The rearrangement uses TRBV7-9 and TRBJ2-5; D perhaps matches TRBD1 (6 bases). Germline V gene data show CDR1 as SEHNR and CDR2 as FQNEAQ (reference sequence). V lost 5 bases and J lost 5, with 18 bases in between. This CDR3 is built from 15 residues. In nucleotides, the CDR3 is TGTGCCAGCAGCGGGGGCCCAGGGGAGTTTGAGACCCAGTACTTC. Translated: CASSGGPGEFETQYF. The whole variable domain, remainder taken from reference TRBV7-9 and TRBJ2-5, is DTGVSQNPRHKITKRGQNVTFRCDPISEHNRLYWYRQTLGQGPEFLTYFQNEAQLEKSRLLSDRFSAERPKGSFSTLEIQRTEQGDSAMYLCASSGGPGEFETQYFGPGTRLLVL.

In its sample, this clonotype was seen many times. The chain joins TRBV16 to TRBJ2-3; no clear D gene. Germline V gives CDR1 KGHSY, CDR2 FQNENV. V was clipped by 1 base and J by 0 bases, with 5 bases between them. The CDR3 runs 14 residues. As DNA, the CDR3 is TGTGCCAGCAGCCAATTGGGCAGCACAGATACGCAGTATTTT. It is translated as CASSQLGSTDTQYF.

This clonotype was observed many times. The chain carries TRBV2 and TRBJ2-3; no clear D gene. Germline V gene data show CDR1 as SNHLY and CDR2 as FYNNEI. The V end lost 2 bases, the J end lost 1 base, and 4 bases lay between the germline ends. This CDR3 spans 13 amino acids. The CDR3 bases are TGTGCCAGCAGTGAACAGGGCACAGATACGCAGTATTTT. It yields the protein CASSEQGTDTQYF.

This clonotype was picked up many times. The chain joins TRBV19 to TRBJ2-6; D could derive from TRBD1 or TRBD2 (5 bases each). V gave up 3 bases and J gave up 0 bases, with 12 bases separating them. The CDR3 contains 17 residues. The germline CDR1 and CDR2 sequences are LNHDA and SQIVND (reference sequence). The CDR3 sequence: CASSMLGRRSGANVLTF. DNA for the CDR3: TGTGCCAGTAGTATGCTGGGACGCCGCTCTGGGGCCAACGTCCTGACTTTC.

This clonotype was seen repeatedly, ten times or more. This chain uses TRBV12-3 or TRBV12-4 with TRBJ2-7, with 7 nucleotides matching TRBD1. The trim removed 1 base at V and 2 bases at J, leaving 2 bases unmatched. This CDR3 has 14 amino acids. CDR3 nucleotides: TGTGCCAGCAGTTTAGGGACAGGACCCTACGAGCAGTACTTC. It is translated as CASSLGTGPYEQYF.

This clonotype was recorded many times. The chain joins TRBV2 to TRBJ1-1, with D possibly TRBD1 on 6 matching bases. V lost 3 bases and J 3 bases, leaving 11 bases between the germline ends. This CDR3 has 14 residues. The germline CDR1 and CDR2 sequences are SNHLY and FYNNEI. The chain's CDR3 is CASSDRGGDTEAFF. The CDR3 region has the DNA TGTGCCAGCAGTGACAGGGGAGGGGACACTGAAGCTTTCTTT.

This clonotype showed up many times. V and J are TRBV3-1 and TRBJ2-3; D is unresolved. The germline V gene encodes CDR1 LGHDT and CDR2 YNNKEL (reference sequence). V was pared by 4 bases and J by 0 bases, with 11 bases between. CDR3 size: 15 residues. The CDR3 protein is CASSPQGRSTDTQYF. The CDR3 DNA is TGTGCCAGCAGCCCCCAAGGAAGGAGCACAGATACGCAGTATTTT.

The chain joins TRBV7-6 to TRBJ1-3; D remains unclear. Trimming removed 1 base from V and 0 bases from J, with 7 bases in between. Per germline, CDR1 SGHVS and CDR2 FNYEAQ. The CDR3 covers 15 residues. CDR3 DNA sequence: TGTGCCAGCAGCTTAGACAGCCTCTCTGGAAACACCATATATTTT. This codes for CASSLDSLSGNTIYF. Full variable domain (missing parts from reference TRBV7-6 and TRBJ1-3): GAGVSQSPRYKVTKRGQDVALRCDPISGHVSLYWYRQALGQGPEFLTYFNYEAQQDKSGLPNDRFSAERPEGSISTLTIQRTEQRDSAMYRCASSLDSLSGNTIYFGEGSWLTVV.

This rearrangement joins TRBV19 to TRBJ2-5; D not resolved. The germline V and J ends were trimmed by 9 bases and 0 bases, with 11 bases remaining between them. Germline values: CDR1 LNHDA, CDR2 SQIVND (reference sequence). The CDR3 has 13 amino acids. The CDR3 DNA follows: TGTGCCAGCCGGGCGGAGAACCAAGAGACCCAGTACTTC. Translation: CASRAENQETQYF.

This clonotype was seen only a few times. The V call is TRBV19, the J call TRBJ2-5, with 7 bases fitting TRBD1. This CDR3 comprises 11 residues. Trimming took 4 bases from V and 13 from J; bases not matched to a gene: 6. Germline V gene sequence: CDR1 LNHDA, CDR2 SQIVND (reference sequence). For the CDR3, the DNA is TGTGCCAGTAGTACCCAGGGGGTTCGGTACTTC. Translated, it gives CASSTQGVRYF.

This clonotype was seen only a few times. This chain connects TRBV25-1 to TRBJ1-3, with D perhaps matching TRBD1 (5 bases). Germline CDR1 and CDR2: MGHDK and SYGVNS. Trimming pared 0 bases from V and 2 bases from J, leaving 8 bases between. The CDR3 has 15 residues. The CDR3 region has the DNA TGTGCCAGCAGTGAATATAGGGGAACTGGAAACACCATATATTTT. It translates to CASSEYRGTGNTIYF.

This clonotype was seen at least ten times. The chain has TRBV2 and TRBJ1-2; a possible D gene is TRBD1 (6 bases). The germline CDR1 and CDR2 sequences are SNHLY and FYNNEI. The CDR3 totals 15 residues. The germline V and J ends were trimmed by 3 bases and 3 bases, with 14 bases remaining between them. Here the CDR3 DNA reads TGTGCCAGCAGTGAGTCCAGGGGCCAGGACTATGGCTACACCTTC. Protein product: CASSESRGQDYGYTF.

A word on this clonotype: The junction shows a germline mismatch at one end, possibly a read error. This sequence joins TRBV6-5 and TRBJ2-5, with D hard to call. CDR3 length: 11 residues. Germline V gene sequence: CDR1 MNHEY, CDR2 SVGAGI. CDR3 nucleotides: TGTGCCAGCAATTGGGGTCAGACCCAGTGCTTC. Translated, it gives CASNWGQTQCF.

Only a few counts were recorded for this clonotype. The V and J genes are TRBV20-1 and TRBJ1-6; D not resolved. From germline, CDR1 is DFQATT and CDR2 SNEGSKA (reference sequence). The CDR3 is 15 amino acids. V was cut by 2 bases and J by 7 bases, with 15 bases left in between. The CDR3 region has the DNA TGCAGTGCTAGAATTTCTGGGCAGATCAATTCACCCCTCCACTTT. It codes for CSARISGQINSPLHF.

At least ten counts were recorded for this clonotype. The chain employs TRBV28 and TRBJ2-7; 9 nucleotides match TRBD2. Trimming took 5 bases from V and 2 from J; bases not matched to a gene: 7. CDR1 MDHEN and CDR2 SYDVKM come from the germline V gene. This CDR3 comprises 15 residues. The CDR3 region is CASSISGRHTYEQYF. The CDR3 DNA follows: TGTGCCAGCAGTATCAGCGGGAGGCATACCTACGAGCAGTACTTC.

The CDR3 loop reads CSAGAGGVSQETQYF. The CDR3 DNA sequence: TGCAGTGCCGGGGCAGGGGGCGTATCTCAGGAGACCCAGTACTTC. This chain connects TRBV20-1 to TRBJ2-5; TRBD1 matches at 8 bases. The CDR3 covers 15 residues. The germline V gene has CDR1 DFQATT and CDR2 SNEGSKA (reference sequence). Losses at the gene ends were 6 bases for V and 5 bases for J; bases not matched to a gene: 14.

This clonotype appeared many times. The chain is built from TRBV11-2 and TRBJ2-7, with TRBD2 matching 7 bases. The CDR3 consists of 13 residues. Germline CDR1 and CDR2: SGHAT and FQNNGV. Trimming removed 6 bases from V and 7 bases from J; junction bases left unmatched: 9. CDR3: CASSFNREVEQYF. The CDR3 DNA reads as TGTGCCAGCAGTTTTAACCGGGAGGTTGAGCAGTACTTC.

In this sample, this clonotype turned up many times. The chain combines TRBV28 with TRBJ2-1; 9 nucleotides align to TRBD1. Per germline, CDR1 MDHEN and CDR2 SYDVKM. The CDR3 is 15 residues long. Trimming took 6 bases from V and 2 from J; bases not matched to a gene: 5. CDR3 bases: TGTGCCAGCAGCTCGGGACAGGGAGCCTACAATGAGCAGTTCTTC. It yields the protein CASSSGQGAYNEQFF.

This clonotype was found a few times. A much larger clone sits a single nucleotide away, making a read error possible. This rearrangement joins TRBV18 to TRBJ2-5; D gene unclear. CDR3 length: 14 amino acids. V lost 0 bases, J lost 0 bases, and 5 bases lay in between. Germline V CDR1 and CDR2: KGHSH, LQKENI. The CDR3 here is CASSPPSDQETQYF. The CDR3 region has the DNA TGTGCCAGCTCACCACCGTCCGACCAAGAGACCCAGTACTTC.

The genes are TRBV19 and TRBJ2-1, with 7 bases identical to TRBD2. Germline V gene lookup returns CDR1 LNHDA and CDR2 SQIVND (reference sequence). Trimming took 1 base from V and 6 from J; bases not matched to a gene: 6. This CDR3 comprises 15 residues. In nucleotides, the CDR3 is TGTGCCAGTAGTATAGCGGGAGGCTTTAGCAATGAGCAGTTCTTC. It encodes CASSIAGGFSNEQFF.

This clonotype was seen a handful of times. The V call is TRBV10-3, the J call TRBJ2-7; 10 nucleotides align to TRBD1. Germline CDR1 and CDR2: ENHRY and SYGVKD. The CDR3 has 14 residues. V lost 7 bases and J lost 5; bases outside the gene matches: 8. For the CDR3, the DNA is TGTGCCATCACCCCGGGACAGGGGACAAACGAGCAGTACTTC. Encoded protein: CAITPGQGTNEQYF.

The table lists this clonotype with a few counts. V usage is TRBV19 and J usage is TRBJ1-3; D may be TRBD1 (5 bases). This CDR3 comprises 13 residues. The germline V gene encodes CDR1 LNHDA and CDR2 SQIVND (reference sequence). Trimming pared 9 bases from V and 0 bases from J, leaving 9 bases between. The CDR3 nucleotides are TGTGCCAGCGCCGACAGCTCTGGAAACACCATATATTTT. This sequence encodes CASADSSGNTIYF.

There are a few counts of this clonotype. The chain joins TRBV29-1 to TRBJ1-1, with 8 bases matching TRBD1. Trimming removed 5 bases from V and 1 base from J; junction bases left unmatched: 6. Germline loops: CDR1 SQVTM, CDR2 ANQGSEA. The CDR3 is 14 residues long. The CDR3 region is CSVSPGQENTEAFF. The CDR3 nucleotides read TGCAGCGTTTCTCCGGGACAGGAGAACACTGAAGCTTTCTTT.

V is TRBV12-3 or TRBV12-4 and J is TRBJ1-5, with 8 positions matching TRBD1. CDR3 length equals 15 residues. Germline trimming cut 3 bases from V and 2 bases from J; bases unmatched to any gene: 3. Here the CDR3 DNA reads TGTGCCAGCAGTTTGACAGGGGAGGGCAATCAGCCCCAGCATTTT. Residues: CASSLTGEGNQPQHF.

This clonotype was observed at least ten times. The CDR3: CASSYSLAGGDTQYF. CDR3 bases: TGTGCCAGCAGTTACTCTCTAGCGGGAGGAGATACGCAGTATTTT. The V and J genes are TRBV6-5 and TRBJ2-3; the match to TRBD2 covers 11 bases. J gave up 5 bases and V 0 bases, and 1 base lay outside the gene matches. There are 15 residues in the CDR3. Germline-derived CDR1 and CDR2 are MNHEY and SVGAGI.